This TCR beta chain is from a study of shared clonotypes between healthy human individuals (TCRdb year 2020). Looking at the study overall: The cohort included three men and a couple of women between 18 and 49 years of age. Blood TCR repertoires of roughly five healthy adults were deeply sequenced to estimate repertoire size and the extent of clonotype sharing between individuals. Per donor, leukapheresis produced somewhere between about 0.94 and 9 billion PBMCs. To increase sequencing depth and limit assay-specific biases, TCR repertoire library preparation and sequencing were carried out by different laboratories using diverse techniques. For each donor, three plates each were used for CD4 naive and CD4 memory, two plates were used for CD8 naive, and one plate was used for CD8 memory.

Healthy HIV-negative adults with no recently reported acute infections or vaccinations were included as donors. All donors were Caucasian adults living in Nashville, Tennessee, USA. CD4+ T cells were enriched by magnetic negative selection, after which naive cells were positively selected on CD45RA and the negative fraction was taken as the memory subset. After blood collection by leukapheresis, PBMCs were isolated using Ficoll-Histopaque density gradient centrifugation and then cryopreserved in the vapor phase of liquid nitrogen. Analytical flow cytometry was used to check the purity and quantity of each magnetically sorted T cell population. Genomic DNA was isolated from each sorted fraction and quantified by UV absorbance on a Nanodrop 2000c. General study outcomes and caveats: Incomplete sequencing was indicated by rarefaction of sorted-subset datasets, despite the large sequencing depth. Larger estimated clonotype richness was generally found for naive subsets than for memory subsets. Compared with non-shared clonotypes, the clonotypes found in all four sorted-subset donors had higher generation probabilities. Roughly 5% of naive CD4, around 3.5% of naive CD8, roughly 2.4% of memory CD4, and 0.4% of memory CD8 clonotypes were shared across several donors. The genetic and exposure-history diversity represented was limited by the small number of donors. Sampling was restricted to blood, and TCR repertoires in tissue are likely to differ from TCR repertoires in blood. Pairwise subsampling led to the expectation that sequencing depth would affect the degree of clonotype sharing among donors.

As regards this clone: No cognate antigen has been identified for it. No base qualities exist here, and no much larger clone lies one base off it.

Using the deep immunoSEQ assay, TCR CDR3 regions were amplified from genomic DNA by multiplex PCR. Genomic DNA extracted from each cell subset was distributed evenly over all wells of several immunoSEQ 96-well plates, and each plate served as one replicate. For sorted subsets, each replicate PCR was loaded with 200 ng genomic DNA, equivalent to some 27,000 T cell genomes. The purified libraries were quantified using a Qubit 3.0 fluorometer, sized with a Bioanalyzer 2100, and then quantified again using the KAPA Library Quantification kit. Every immunoSEQ 96-well plate was sequenced on a separate single-read 150-cycle Illumina NextSeq 550 flow cell. For the original study's pipeline: Because the immunoSEQ output held only junctional sequences and lacked quality scores, the filtering could not match the filtering applied to full-length reads. To assign V/J genes and CDR3, sequences were annotated using PyIR, a Python wrapper for IgBLAST v1.9, with IMGT germline references. Reads with weak V/J assignments (E-value above 1e-6), missing CDR3, stop codons, out-of-frame junctions, or ambiguous translated residues were removed. A V3J clonotype was defined by an identical inferred V gene, J gene, and CDR3 amino acid sequence. Percentage overlap between repertoires was calculated by dividing the number of shared unique clonotypes by the size of the smaller repertoire. Three approaches were used to assess repertoire richness: RTK rarefaction, the Chao1 estimator, and Recon v2.1 estimates of unobserved clonotypes. Generation probabilities were computed with OLGA for all TCRbeta clonotypes obtained by the gDNA method from several donors. TCRdb retrieved this table from immuneACCESS and kept in-frame rearrangements only. Not all clones are present; in checked studies, unresolved V genes account for under half, and no reason is known for the remainder. The V and J calls and clone size were taken over from that table, and D and trimming were inferred from the DNA. The sample profile shows 2 million to 3 million clones; 90% to 95% of them were found once. The ten top clones hold about 0.38% of the sample.

From cysteine to phenylalanine, the CDR3 is 15 amino acids long. Only the CDR3 part of the read is kept: 45 bases, read in frame from the first base. Relative to germline, V is missing 5 bases and J is missing 5 bases, with 9 bases of the junction outside any gene match. Looking up the germline V gene yields CDR1 SNHLY and CDR2 FYNNEI. The sequence links TRBV2 to TRBJ2-4; the central 7 bases match TRBD1. The TCR was taken from a man aged 18 to 30 in good health. Some clones in this sample may be carry-over from other donors' samples. Sequences were obtained from naive CD4+ T cells from PBMCs. The cell subset or site label of this sample denotes: CD45RA+ positively selected. The DNA sequence is given as TGTGCCAGCAGTACCCAGGGGGTCCGCGAAAACATTCAGTACTTC. Its amino acids are CASSTQGVRENIQYF.